This TCR beta chain emerged from a study of memory CD4+ T cells and cytomegalovirus serostatus (dated by TCRdb to the late 2010s). Broadly, across the study: The cohort comprised around 35 healthy Belgian adults, 9 CMV seropositive and some 24 CMV seronegative. To replicate a published TCR-based CMV serostatus classifier, the researchers sequenced the CD4+ memory TCRbeta repertoires of a Belgian cohort whose cytomegalovirus serostatus was known. Study-level results and caveats: Among the 160 or so previously reported CMV-associated TCRbeta sequences, 60 to 70 showed up in the CD4+ memory repertoires, with each one found in between one and five individuals. The results were interpreted as suggesting that the CMV-associated TCR signature is largely present in the CD4+ memory repertoire. Only CD4+CD45RO+ memory cells were sequenced, in contrast to the original study, which included naive and memory CD4+ and CD8+ populations. For CMV serostatus prediction, a median bootstrapped AUC of approximately 0.95 was reached with the original framework, and a median bootstrapped AUC of approximately 0.89 was reached with a US-trained random forest. On the Belgian cohort, the classifier based on the original framework reached a median bootstrapped AUC of approximately 0.95, with a 95% CI of 0.76-1.00.

For this clone: Its antigen is still unknown. Base qualities were left out, and no much larger clone turns up one base away.

Single viable CD3+CD4+CD8-CD45RO+ cells were sorted as memory CD4+ T cells on a FACSAria II. CMV serostatus was determined using a Roche Elecsys assay that detects serum IgG against CMV pp150, pp28, p38 and p52. Once the samples were thawed, total CD4+ T cells were enriched through positive selection using CD4 magnetic microbeads. The samples came from a different study that was designed specifically to examine the CD4+ T cell memory repertoire. Following standard operating procedures, peripheral blood mononuclear cells were isolated and cryopreserved, while serum was kept at -80 degrees C. The staining used CD3-PerCP (BW264/56), CD4-APC (RPA-T4), CD45RO-PE (UCHT1) and CD8-Pacific Orange (3B5) antibodies, and Sytox blue was used to exclude non-viable cells. The Quick-DNA Microprep Kit was used to extract genomic DNA from the sorted cells. Amplification of TCRbeta DNA was done with the immunoSEQ hsTCRbeta kit, following the protocol from the manufacturer. TCRbeta libraries were sequenced on an Illumina MiSeq instrument. The source study handled its data this way. After out-of-frame sequences were removed, 2,204,828 distinct TCRbeta sequences remained, averaging approximately 68,000 per individual. Each individual was scored using the number of roughly 150 previously reported CMV-associated TCRbeta sequences that the individual carried and the total number of productive distinct TCRbeta sequences. A beta-binomial model was reimplemented in Python, and scikit-learn random forests with default parameters were trained on data from the US cohort. On the Belgian cohort, classifier performance was reported as the median AUC, along with percentile confidence intervals, across 10,000 bootstrap iterations. Held by TCRdb, this immuneACCESS table contains in-frame sequences only and omits some clones. Under half of the omission traces to an unresolved V gene where checked; the cause of the rest is unknown. The V and J calls and clone size were taken over from that table, and D and trimming were inferred from the DNA. The sample table holds over 60,000 clones, of which 75% to 90% were seen once. Clones ranked in the top ten supply approximately 0.92% of the sample.

There are 16 amino acids in the CDR3, from cysteine to phenylalanine inclusive. Only the CDR3 DNA stays, 48 bases, in frame from base 1. Germline trimming amounts to 4 bases on V and 3 bases on J, with 9 as the count of junction bases outside the gene matches. CDR1 and CDR2, looked up from the germline V gene, are SGHDT and YYEEEE. The sequence was obtained from an adult in good health and CMV-seronegative. The chain uses TRBV5-6 and TRBJ2-4, with 8 bases in between that match TRBD2. Sequencing used memory CD4+ T cells from blood. The CDR3 reads CASSARWLAGKNIQYF. The DNA sequence reads TGTGCCAGCAGCGCGCGCTGGCTAGCGGGCAAAAACATTCAGTACTTC. The CDR3, completed at both ends by the reference TRBV5-6 and TRBJ2-4 genes, gives the full variable domain DAGVTQSPTHLIKTRGQQVTLRCSPKSGHDTVSWYQQALGQGPQFIFQYYEEEERQRGNFPDRFSGHQFPNYSSELNVNALLLGDSALYLCASSARWLAGKNIQYFGAGTRLSVL.